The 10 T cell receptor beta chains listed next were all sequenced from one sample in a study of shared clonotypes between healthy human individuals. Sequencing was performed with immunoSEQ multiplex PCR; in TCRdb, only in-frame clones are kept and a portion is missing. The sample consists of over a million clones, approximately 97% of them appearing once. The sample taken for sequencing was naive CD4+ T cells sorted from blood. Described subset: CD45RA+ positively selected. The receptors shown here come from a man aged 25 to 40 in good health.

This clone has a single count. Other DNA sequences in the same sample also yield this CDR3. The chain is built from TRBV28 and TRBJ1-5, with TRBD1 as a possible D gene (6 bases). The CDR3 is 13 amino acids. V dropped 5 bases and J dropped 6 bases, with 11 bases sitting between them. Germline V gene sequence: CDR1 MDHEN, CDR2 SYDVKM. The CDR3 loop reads CASSLQGSQPQHF. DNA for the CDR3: TGTGCCAGCAGTCTCCAGGGGAGTCAGCCCCAGCATTTT. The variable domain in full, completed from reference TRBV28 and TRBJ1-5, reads DVKVTQSSRYLVKRTGEKVFLECVQDMDHENMFWYRQDPGLGLRLIYFSYDVKMKEKGDIPEGYSVSREKKERFSLILESASTNQTSMYLCASSLQGSQPQHFGDGTRLSIL.

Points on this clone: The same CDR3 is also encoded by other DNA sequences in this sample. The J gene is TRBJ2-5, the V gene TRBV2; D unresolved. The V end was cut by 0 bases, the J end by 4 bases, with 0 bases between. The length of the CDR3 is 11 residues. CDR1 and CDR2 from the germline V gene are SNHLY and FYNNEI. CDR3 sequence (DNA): TGTGCCAGCAGTGAAGCAGAGACCCAGTACTTC. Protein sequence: CASSEAETQYF.

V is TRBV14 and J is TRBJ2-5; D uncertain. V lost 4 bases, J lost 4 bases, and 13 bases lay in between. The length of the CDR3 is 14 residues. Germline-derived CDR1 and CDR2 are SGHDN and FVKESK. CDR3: CASSPSGLLETQYF. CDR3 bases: TGTGCCAGCAGCCCCTCAGGCCTCTTAGAGACCCAGTACTTC.

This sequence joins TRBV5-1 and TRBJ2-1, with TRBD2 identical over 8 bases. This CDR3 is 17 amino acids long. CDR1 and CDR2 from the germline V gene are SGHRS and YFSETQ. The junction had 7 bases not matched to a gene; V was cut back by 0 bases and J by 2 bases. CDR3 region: CASSLGGSGTPYNEQFF. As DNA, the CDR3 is TGCGCCAGCAGCTTGGGGGGTAGCGGGACCCCCTACAATGAGCAGTTCTTC. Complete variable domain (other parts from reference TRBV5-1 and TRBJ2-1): KAGVTQTPRYLIKTRGQQVTLSCSPISGHRSVSWYQQTPGQGLQFLFEYFSETQRNKGNFPGRFSGRQFSNSRSEMNVSTLELGDSALYLCASSLGGSGTPYNEQFFGPGTRLTVL.

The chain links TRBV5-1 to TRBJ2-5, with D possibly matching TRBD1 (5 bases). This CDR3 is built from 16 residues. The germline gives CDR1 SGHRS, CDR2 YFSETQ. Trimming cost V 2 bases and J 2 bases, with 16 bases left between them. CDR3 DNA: TGCGCCAGCAGCTTAGGGGCAGGACGCCTACAAGAGACCCAGTACTTC. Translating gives CASSLGAGRLQETQYF.

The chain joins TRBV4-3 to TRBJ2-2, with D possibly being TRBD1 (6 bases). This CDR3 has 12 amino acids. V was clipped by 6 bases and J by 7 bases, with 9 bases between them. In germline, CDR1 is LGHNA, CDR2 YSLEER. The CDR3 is CASSYRVGELFF. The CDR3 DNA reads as TGCGCCAGCAGTTACAGGGTCGGGGAGCTGTTTTTT.

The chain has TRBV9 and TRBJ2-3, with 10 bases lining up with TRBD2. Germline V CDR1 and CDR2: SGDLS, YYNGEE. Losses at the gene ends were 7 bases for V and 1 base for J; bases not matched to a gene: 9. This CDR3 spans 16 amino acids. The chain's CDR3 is CASSPTSGRGTDTQYF. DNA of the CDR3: TGTGCCAGCTCCCCTACAAGCGGGAGGGGCACAGATACGCAGTATTTT.

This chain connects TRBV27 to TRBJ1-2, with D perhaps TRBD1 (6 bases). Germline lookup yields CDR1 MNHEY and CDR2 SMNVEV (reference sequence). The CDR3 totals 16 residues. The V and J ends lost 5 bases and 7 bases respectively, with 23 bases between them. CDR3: CASSLRLYREVSGYTF. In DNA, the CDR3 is TGTGCCAGCAGTCTACGCCTTTACAGGGAGGTCAGTGGCTACACCTTC.

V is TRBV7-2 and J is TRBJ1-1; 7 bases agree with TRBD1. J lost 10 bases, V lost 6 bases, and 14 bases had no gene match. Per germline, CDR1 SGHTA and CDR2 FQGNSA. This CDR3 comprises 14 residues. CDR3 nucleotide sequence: TGTGCCAGCAGTTTGTCAAGGGACAGTAATGTAGCTTTCTTT. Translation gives CASSLSRDSNVAFF. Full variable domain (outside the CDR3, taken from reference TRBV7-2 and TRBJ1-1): GAGVSQSPSNKVTEKGKDVELRCDPISGHTALYWYRQSLGQGLEFLIYFQGNSAPDKSGLPSDRFSAERTGGSVSTLTIQRTQQEDSAVYLCASSLSRDSNVAFFGQGTRLTVV.

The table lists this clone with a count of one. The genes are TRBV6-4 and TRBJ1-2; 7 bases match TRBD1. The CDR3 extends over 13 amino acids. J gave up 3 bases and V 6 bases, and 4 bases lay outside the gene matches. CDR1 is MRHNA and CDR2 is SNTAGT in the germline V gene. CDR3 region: CASSSGTDYGYTF. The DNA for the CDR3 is TGTGCCAGCAGCTCCGGGACAGACTATGGCTACACCTTC.